Shown below are 19 T cell receptor beta chains from a single sample sequenced in a study of early T cells in non-severe SARS-CoV-2 infection. TCRdb redid the calling of the 5' RACE reads with MiXCR, one entry per CDR3 protein. This repertoire shows more than 95,000 distinct CDR3 sequences, approximately 15% found once; its top ten account for 21%. The sequencing sample was made of whole blood. Every receptor here comes from an adult who was a healthcare worker with PCR-confirmed SARS-CoV-2 infection or an uninfected control (not recorded which).

This clonotype was seen a handful of times. V is TRBV20-1 and J is TRBJ1-3; D may be TRBD1 (6 bases). The V gene lost 6 bases and the J gene lost 1 base, with 10 bases spanning the gap. Germline V gene sequence: CDR1 DFQATT, CDR2 SNEGSKA (reference sequence). CDR3 length equals 13 residues. CDR3 nucleotides: TGCAGTGCCCGGGGACAATCTGGAAACACCATATATTTT. Translated, it gives CSARGQSGNTIYF.

The chain joins TRBV4-1 to TRBJ1-1; the match to TRBD1 covers 8 bases. The CDR3 extends over 15 amino acids. V gave up 2 bases and J gave up 3 bases; unmatched junction bases: 5. Germline CDR1 is MGHRA and CDR2 is YSYEKL. Here the CDR3 reads CASSQQGQADTEAFF. In nucleotides, the CDR3 is TGCGCCAGCAGCCAACAGGGACAGGCGGACACTGAAGCTTTCTTT.

This clonotype showed up just a few times. The rearrangement uses TRBV3-1 and TRBJ1-1, with no clear D. CDR3 length: 13 residues. CDR1 LGHDT and CDR2 YNNKEL come from the germline V gene (reference sequence). With 7 bases removed from V and 5 bases from J, the gap between germline ends came to 14 bases. Written as DNA, the CDR3 is TGTGCCAGCAATTCTGGGTCTGATACTGAAGCTTTCTTT. It codes for CASNSGSDTEAFF. Full variable domain (rest looked up from reference TRBV3-1 and TRBJ1-1): DTAVSQTPKYLVTQMGNDKSIKCEQNLGHDTMYWYKQDSKKFLKIMFSYNNKELIINETVPNRFSPKSPDKAHLNLHINSLELGDSAVYFCASNSGSDTEAFFGQGTRLTVV.

The chain employs TRBV7-2 and TRBJ2-4; no clear D gene. The CDR3 contains 11 residues. Germline CDR1 is SGHTA and CDR2 is FQGNSA. Trimming cost V 3 bases and J 12 bases, with 9 bases left between them. The DNA of the CDR3 is TGTGCCAGCAGCTTGCAAGTTACTCAGTACTTC. Its protein is CASSLQVTQYF.

The chain links TRBV5-1 to TRBJ2-1; perhaps D is TRBD1 or TRBD2 (5 bases each). Trimming shortened V by 4 bases and J by 0 bases, and 17 bases separated the two germline ends. This CDR3 is 17 amino acids long. From germline, CDR1 is SGHRS and CDR2 YFSETQ. The CDR3 here is CASSGSVGDSSYNEQFF. The CDR3 DNA is TGCGCCAGCAGCGGTAGCGTGGGGGATAGCTCCTACAATGAGCAGTTCTTC.

This clonotype was seen repeatedly, ten times or more. V gene TRBV5-4 combines with J gene TRBJ2-5; 9 bases are shared with TRBD2. CDR1 and CDR2 from the germline V gene are SGHNT and YYREEE (reference sequence). The V segment lost 3 bases and the J segment 3 bases; nucleotides outside the gene matches: 0. The CDR3 extends over 13 amino acids. The CDR3 bases are TGTGCCAGCAGCTCTAGCGGGGAAGAGACCCAGTACTTC. Amino acid sequence: CASSSSGEETQYF.

The table lists this clonotype with a few counts. The rearrangement joins TRBV6-5 to TRBJ1-2, with D hard to call. V dropped 6 bases and J dropped 2 bases, with 13 bases sitting between them. CDR3 size: 14 residues. CDR1 is MNHEY, CDR2 SVGAGI, per germline. This CDR3 is CASRPVQINYGYTF. The DNA of the CDR3 is TGTGCCAGCAGACCCGTACAGATAAACTATGGCTACACCTTC.

The V gene is TRBV9, the J gene TRBJ2-1; tentatively, D is TRBD2 (6 bases). The V end lost 3 bases, the J end lost 8 bases, and 6 bases lay between the germline ends. The CDR3 sequence is 11 residues long. Germline CDR1 SGDLS, CDR2 YYNGEE. In DNA form, the CDR3 reads TGTGCCAGCAGCGGGGGGGATGAGCAGTTCTTC. As protein: CASSGGDEQFF.

The chain combines TRBV29-1 with TRBJ2-5; possibly TRBD2 for D (6 bases). Trimming shortened V by 8 bases and J by 5 bases, and 18 bases separated the two germline ends. Germline CDR1 and CDR2: SQVTM and ANQGSEA. The CDR3 length is 13 residues. CDR3 nucleotides: TGCAGCATTGGGGGGACTCACGGCGAGACCCAGTACTTC. Its protein product is CSIGGTHGETQYF. Drawing the rest from reference TRBV29-1 and TRBJ2-5, the complete variable domain is SAVISQKPSRDICQRGTSLTIQCQVDSQVTMMFWYRQQPGQSLTLIATANQGSEATYESGFVIDKFPISRPNLTFSTLTVSNMSPEDSSIYLCSIGGTHGETQYFGPGTRLLVL.

V usage is TRBV20-1 and J usage is TRBJ2-1; TRBD2 agrees at 8 bases. Per germline, CDR1 DFQATT and CDR2 SNEGSKA (reference sequence). J lost 1 base, V lost 6 bases, and 8 bases had no gene match. The CDR3 runs 15 residues. The CDR3 spells CSAPGRGVSYNEQFF. In DNA form, the CDR3 reads TGCAGTGCGCCCGGGCGGGGGGTATCCTACAATGAGCAGTTCTTC.

Regarding this clonotype: Given a much more abundant clone one base away, this may be a read error. V gene TRBV9 combines with J gene TRBJ2-3; the D is unclear. This CDR3 comprises 11 residues. The germline CDR1 and CDR2 sequences are SGDLS and YYNGEE. Trimming cost V 0 bases and J 6 bases, with 2 bases left between them. Written as DNA, the CDR3 is TGTGCCAGCAGCGTAGATGATACGCAGTATTTT. As protein: CASSVDDTQYF.

There are a few counts of this clonotype. The gene calls are TRBV30 and TRBJ2-5; tentative D call: TRBD1 (6 bases). This CDR3 has 13 amino acids. V gave up 7 bases and J gave up 8 bases, with 20 bases separating them. The germline V gene encodes CDR1 GTSNPN and CDR2 SVGIG (reference sequence). CDR3 amino acids: CALKLQGVSTQYF. Here the CDR3 DNA reads TGTGCCTTGAAATTACAGGGTGTAAGCACCCAGTACTTC.

The genes are TRBV28 and TRBJ2-7; no firm D call. CDR1 is MDHEN, CDR2 SYDVKM, per germline. V lost 6 bases and J 2 bases, leaving 11 bases between the germline ends. The CDR3 covers 13 residues. As DNA, the CDR3 is TGTGCCAGCAGGGTGGGATCTGCCTACGAGCAGTACTTC. Protein sequence: CASRVGSAYEQYF.

The CDR3 is CATSRGGTEAGYGYTF. Here the CDR3 DNA reads TGTGCCACCAGCAGAGGGGGGACGGAAGCGGGTTATGGCTACACCTTC. J is TRBJ1-2 and V is TRBV15, with TRBD1 as a possible D gene (5 bases). Germline CDR1 and CDR2: LNHNV and YYDKDF (reference sequence). Trimming cost V 1 base and J 5 bases, with 17 bases left between them. The CDR3 totals 16 residues.

This sequence joins TRBV3-1 and TRBJ2-7, with 11 bases lining up with TRBD2. In germline, CDR1 is LGHDT, CDR2 YNNKEL (reference sequence). The CDR3 consists of 14 residues. V shed 3 bases, J shed 5 bases, and the junction held 3 bases outside the gene matches. Here the CDR3 reads CASSQTSGVHEQYF. The DNA of the CDR3 is TGTGCCAGCAGCCAGACTAGCGGGGTGCACGAGCAGTACTTC.

The chain recombines TRBV12-3 or TRBV12-4 with TRBJ1-5; TRBD1 might be the D (6 bases). The ends were cut back, 0 bases at V and 6 bases at J, with 12 bases in the middle. The CDR3 runs 15 residues. The chain's CDR3 is CASSLAALGGQPQHF. The CDR3 bases are TGTGCCAGCAGTTTAGCTGCCCTAGGGGGTCAGCCCCAGCATTTT.

This clonotype showed up just a few times. The chain employs TRBV21-1 and TRBJ1-2; the D segment call TRBD1 is taken from the table without a DNA check. TRBV21-1 corresponds to a pseudogene. The CDR3 has 15 residues. DNA for the CDR3: TGTGCCAGCACTCCTTGGAAACGAGGGGATTATGGCTACACCTTC. Protein sequence: CASTPWKRGDYGYTF.

The V and J genes are TRBV10-3 and TRBJ2-1, with TRBD2 as a possible D gene (5 bases). V was trimmed by 2 bases and J by 8 bases, leaving 10 bases between them. CDR1 and CDR2 (germline): ENHRY, SYGVKD. The CDR3 length is 13 residues. CDR3: CAISEPSSYEQFF. The CDR3 DNA reads as TGTGCCATCAGTGAGCCTAGCTCCTATGAGCAGTTCTTC.

The rearrangement links TRBV3-1 to TRBJ1-5, with D perhaps matching TRBD1 (5 bases). The CDR3 has 15 amino acids. Trimming cost V 0 bases and J 5 bases, with 11 bases left between them. In germline, CDR1 is LGHDT, CDR2 YNNKEL (reference sequence). The CDR3 DNA sequence: TGTGCCAGCAGCCAAGATATAGCAGGGCATCAGCCCCAGCATTTT. Translating it yields CASSQDIAGHQPQHF.